This entry lists 10 T cell receptor beta chains sequenced from one sample in a study of T cell changes during pregnancy in multiple sclerosis. The data were produced by immunoSEQ multiplex PCR, yet TCRdb's version contains in-frame clones alone and is incomplete. This table has approximately 69,000 clones, approximately 94% appearing once. Sequenced material: peripheral blood, taken in the third trimester of pregnancy. The receptors come from a female donor with multiple sclerosis, enrolled in a pregnancy study.

The rearrangement uses TRBV5-1 and TRBJ1-1; possible D gene TRBD1, 5 bases. CDR3 length: 15 amino acids. Germline V gene lookup returns CDR1 SGHRS and CDR2 YFSETQ. V was shortened by 0 bases and J by 9 bases, with 18 bases between the two germline ends. CDR3 DNA sequence: TGCGCCAGCAGCTTGGAGGGCCCAGGGCAGCAGAAAGCTTTCTTT. It encodes CASSLEGPGQQKAFF.

The chain is built from TRBV4-3 and TRBJ1-1; 9 bases fit TRBD1. V was clipped by 1 base and J by 0 bases; unmatched bases: 12. Germline values: CDR1 LGHNA, CDR2 YSLEER. CDR3 length: 19 residues. The CDR3 nucleotides are TGCGCCAGCAGCCAAGCGCCCGAAAGGGACAGGGTCTTGAACACTGAAGCTTTCTTT. It encodes CASSQAPERDRVLNTEAFF.

V is TRBV11-3 and J is TRBJ2-5, with 9 bases aligning to TRBD1. Germline V lookup: CDR1 SGHNT, CDR2 YENEEA. The V gene end was trimmed by 2 bases and the J gene end by 3 bases; junction bases not matched to a gene: 4. The CDR3 sequence is 15 residues long. In DNA, the CDR3 is TGTGCCAGCAGCTTAAACAGGGGGCGCAAAGAGACCCAGTACTTC. This sequence encodes CASSLNRGRKETQYF.

J is TRBJ1-5 and V is TRBV30; D not resolved. The CDR3 totals 13 residues. Trimming took off 2 bases at V and 1 base at J, with 6 bases between the two ends. Germline CDR1 is GTSNPN and CDR2 is SVGIG (reference sequence). This chain's CDR3 is CAWSLQSNQPQHF. For the CDR3, the DNA is TGTGCCTGGAGTCTCCAGAGCAATCAGCCCCAGCATTTT.

V usage is TRBV7-6 and J usage is TRBJ2-7; the D gene is possibly TRBD2 (6 bases). CDR1 and CDR2 from the germline V gene are SGHVS and FNYEAQ. Trimming stripped 5 bases from V and 0 bases from J, with 20 bases between. CDR3 size: 17 residues. CDR3 sequence reads: CASSVSPRDSDSYEQYF. Written as DNA, the CDR3 is TGTGCCAGCAGCGTCAGTCCCCGGGACTCCGACTCCTACGAGCAGTACTTC.

J is TRBJ1-5 and V is TRBV5-4, with a possible D match to TRBD1 (5 bases). The CDR3 totals 15 residues. V was pared by 0 bases and J by 4 bases, with 11 bases between. Germline V CDR1 and CDR2: SGHNT, YYREEE (reference sequence). Here the CDR3 reads CASSLGQGRNQPQHF. The CDR3 region has the DNA TGTGCCAGCAGCTTGGGGCAGGGAAGGAATCAGCCCCAGCATTTT.

The gene calls are TRBV11-2 and TRBJ2-7; D is perhaps TRBD1 (6 bases). The CDR3 is 14 residues long. V was shortened by 5 bases and J by 2 bases, with 13 bases between the two germline ends. The germline V gene encodes CDR1 SGHAT and CDR2 FQNNGV. As DNA, the CDR3 is TGTGCCAGCAGCGTTACGAGGGGGACCTACGAGCAGTACTTC. This sequence encodes CASSVTRGTYEQYF.

The J gene is TRBJ2-1, the V gene TRBV2; 9 bases line up with TRBD1. CDR1 is SNHLY and CDR2 is FYNNEI in the germline V gene. With 7 bases clipped from V and 10 bases from J, the junction kept 11 bases outside the gene matches. CDR3 length: 14 residues. The CDR3 sequence: CASTGTGTFGEQFF. In DNA form, the CDR3 reads TGTGCCAGCACCGGGACAGGGACTTTCGGGGAGCAGTTCTTC.

The chain combines TRBV7-2 with TRBJ2-7, with D perhaps matching TRBD2 (7 bases). The CDR3 is made up of 14 amino acids. Germline V CDR1 and CDR2: SGHTA, FQGNSA. The V end lost 2 bases, the J end lost 1 base, and 9 bases lay between the germline ends. CDR3 nucleotides: TGTGCCAGCAGCTTACGGGGGGCGTCCTACGAGCAGTACTTC. Protein sequence: CASSLRGASYEQYF. The whole variable domain, remainder taken from reference TRBV7-2 and TRBJ2-7, is GAGVSQSPSNKVTEKGKDVELRCDPISGHTALYWYRQSLGQGLEFLIYFQGNSAPDKSGLPSDRFSAERTGGSVSTLTIQRTQQEDSAVYLCASSLRGASYEQYFGPGTRLTVT.

The rearrangement uses TRBV4-1 and TRBJ2-5, with 12 bases lining up with TRBD2. The junction had 8 bases not matched to a gene; V was cut back by 4 bases and J by 2 bases. Germline V CDR1 and CDR2: MGHRA, YSYEKL. The CDR3 consists of 17 residues. CDR3 protein: CASSLLLAGGGQETQYF. The DNA of the CDR3 is TGCGCCAGCAGCCTGTTGCTAGCGGGGGGGGGTCAAGAGACCCAGTACTTC.